The 11 T cell receptor beta chains reported below all come from one sample, sequenced in a study of response to subunit inactivated influenza vaccine. In TCRdb, the RT-PCR reads were re-called with MiXCR into one record per CDR3 protein. Of hundreds of thousands of distinct CDR3 sequences listed, 14% are singletons. The specimen comprised PBMCs from blood, sampled approximately 15 days before vaccination. The receptors come from a man aged 45 to 65 who received an inactivated influenza vaccine.

V and J are TRBV7-8 and TRBJ2-5; the match to TRBD2 covers 13 bases. The CDR3 consists of 15 residues. V trimming: 1 base; J trimming: 14 bases; junction bases outside the gene matches: 10. Germline V lookup: CDR1 SGHVS, CDR2 FQNEAQ. CDR3 coding DNA: TGTGCCAGCAGCTTAGTGGGGACTAGCGGGACCGCACCCTACTTC. Protein sequence: CASSLVGTSGTAPYF.

This chain joins TRBV15 and TRBJ2-1; no clear D gene. Germline lookup yields CDR1 LNHNV and CDR2 YYDKDF (reference sequence). V dropped 3 bases and J dropped 10 bases, with 13 bases sitting between them. The CDR3 extends over 13 amino acids. The chain's CDR3 is CATSSAQRREQFF. CDR3 bases: TGTGCCACCAGCAGCGCTCAACGAAGGGAGCAGTTCTTC.

The chain carries TRBV5-1 and TRBJ2-7; 8 nucleotides align to TRBD1. V gave up 2 bases and J gave up 8 bases; unmatched junction bases: 3. Germline V CDR1 and CDR2: SGHRS, YFSETQ. The CDR3 contains 12 residues. CDR3 region: CASSLRTGKQYF. The CDR3 DNA reads TGCGCCAGCAGCTTAAGGACAGGGAAGCAGTACTTC.

This clonotype occurred a few times. The chain has TRBV14 and TRBJ1-4; weak D call: TRBD1 (5 bases). The V and J ends lost 0 bases and 11 bases respectively, with 7 bases between them. This CDR3 region has 12 residues. Looked up from germline, CDR1 is SGHDN and CDR2 is FVKESK. CDR3: CASSQDRQKLFF. DNA of the CDR3: TGTGCCAGCAGCCAAGATCGACAGAAACTGTTTTTT.

The genes are TRBV11-2 and TRBJ1-6; D is uncertain. Germline CDR1 is SGHAT and CDR2 is FQNNGV. The ends were cut back, 2 bases at V and 12 bases at J, with 11 bases in the middle. This CDR3 is built from 13 residues. In DNA, the CDR3 is TGTGCCAGCAGCTTATCACCCAGTTTACCCCTCCACTTT. Translating gives CASSLSPSLPLHF.

A few counts support this clonotype. This chain joins TRBV20-1 and TRBJ1-6, with 8 bases matching TRBD1. V lost 3 bases to trimming and J lost 10 bases; unmatched junction nucleotides: 5. The CDR3 extends over 13 amino acids. CDR1 is DFQATT and CDR2 is SNEGSKA in the germline V gene (reference sequence). The chain's CDR3 is CSASDQGASPLHF. CDR3 in DNA: TGCAGTGCTAGCGATCAGGGGGCCTCACCCCTCCACTTT.

The V and J genes are TRBV3-1 and TRBJ2-1; maybe TRBD2 (6 bases). The CDR3 length is 12 residues. Deletions cut 3 bases from V and 6 bases from J, with 6 bases between. Germline assignment: CDR1 LGHDT and CDR2 YNNKEL (reference sequence). The CDR3 protein is CASSQTSNEQFF. CDR3 in DNA: TGTGCCAGCAGCCAGACTAGCAATGAGCAGTTCTTC.

This clonotype came up a few times. V usage is TRBV6-1 and J usage is TRBJ1-1; 7 bases match TRBD1. CDR1 and CDR2 from the germline V gene are MNHNS and SASEGT. CDR3 length: 13 amino acids. The V gene end was trimmed by 11 bases and the J gene end by 4 bases; junction bases not matched to a gene: 10. CDR3 region: CAGSQGRSTEAFF. Here the CDR3 DNA reads TGTGCCGGATCACAGGGGAGGAGCACTGAAGCTTTCTTT.

At least ten counts were recorded for this clonotype. The chain recombines TRBV6-2 or TRBV6-3 with TRBJ2-2; no reliable D call. CDR1 MNHEY and CDR2 SVGEGT come from the germline V gene. This CDR3 region has 12 residues. V was trimmed by 4 bases and J by 4 bases, leaving 4 bases between them. The CDR3 loop reads CASSWLTGELFF. Written as DNA, the CDR3 is TGTGCCAGCAGTTGGCTCACCGGGGAGCTGTTTTTT.

The sample holds many counts of this clonotype. The CDR3 nucleotides read TGCAGTGCTCCCACAGGGGGCACTGAAGCTTTCTTT. It specifies CSAPTGGTEAFF. This rearrangement joins TRBV20-1 to TRBJ1-1, with TRBD1 identical over 8 bases. V was clipped by 5 bases and J by 4 bases; unmatched bases: 3. The CDR3 has 12 amino acids. Germline loops: CDR1 DFQATT, CDR2 SNEGSKA (reference sequence).

This clonotype has only a few counts. The rearrangement uses TRBV18 and TRBJ1-5; no clear D gene. Deletions cut 3 bases from V and 3 bases from J, with 9 bases between. Germline CDR1 KGHSH, CDR2 LQKENI. The CDR3 loop spans 14 amino acids. CDR3 coding DNA: TGTGCCAGCTCACCCGGGCCGCTCAATCAGCCCCAGCATTTT. It translates to CASSPGPLNQPQHF.